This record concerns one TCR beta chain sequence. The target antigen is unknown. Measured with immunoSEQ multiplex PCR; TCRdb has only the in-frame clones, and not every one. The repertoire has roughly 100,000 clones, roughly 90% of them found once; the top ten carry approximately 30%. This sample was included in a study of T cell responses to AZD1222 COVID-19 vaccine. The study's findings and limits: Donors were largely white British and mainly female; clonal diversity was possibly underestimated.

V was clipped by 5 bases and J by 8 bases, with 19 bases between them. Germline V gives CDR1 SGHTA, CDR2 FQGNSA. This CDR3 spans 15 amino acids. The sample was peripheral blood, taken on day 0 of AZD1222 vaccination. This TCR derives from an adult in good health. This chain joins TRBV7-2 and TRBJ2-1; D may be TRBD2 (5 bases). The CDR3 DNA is TGTGCCAGCAGCCTACGCCAGGTAGCGTGGGATGAGCAGTTCTTC. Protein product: CASSLRQVAWDEQFF.